The T cell receptor (beta chain) described here comes from a study of T cells in narcolepsy. Study-wide background: Enrolled donors included narcolepsy type 1 or type 2 patients and healthy controls.

Clones were read by immunoSEQ multiplex PCR, and TCRdb kept only the in-frame ones, dropping some. The data show around 31,000 clones, over 80% seen once. Looked up from germline, CDR1 is LGHNA and CDR2 is YSLEER. The CDR3 runs 16 residues. With 3 bases removed from V and 6 bases from J, the gap between germline ends came to 17 bases. Of note for this clone: The antigen is not known.

Broader study findings: Comparing one patient's CSF and blood CD4+ clonotypes highlighted HCRT- and TRIB2-specific autoreactive clonotypes. Blood of same and different patients, but not healthy controls, reportedly held recurring autoreactive clonotypes. Autoreactive clone sequences were missing from some blood memory CD4+ repertoires.

The chain employs TRBV4-3 and TRBJ2-2; D may match TRBD1 or TRBD2 (5 bases each). This sequence originates from a human donor with narcolepsy. Sequences were obtained from CD45RA- memory CD4+ T cells from PBMCs. CDR3 nucleotides: TGCGCCAGCAGCCAGGGGACGACGGAGCAGCCCGGGGAGCTGTTTTTT. Its translation: CASSQGTTEQPGELFF.